Reported below is one TCR beta chain. The V gene's germline CDR1 is KGHSH and CDR2 LQKENI. The CDR3 loop spans 14 amino acids. Trimming removed 3 bases from V and 7 bases from J; junction bases left unmatched: 9. Study processing details: The assay estimated nucleated cells by amplifying reference gene primers. The assay was immunoSEQ multiplex PCR, and TCRdb's table has in-frame clones only and misses some. V, J and clone size are those of that table, while D and trimming were read from the DNA. The repertoire holds under 75,000 clones, 80% seen once, with about 20% in the top ten. The record originates from a study of blood T cell repertoires in COVID-19. Overall study context: Sites across the United States, Italy and Spain contributed samples from acute and convalescent COVID-19. PBMCs, B-cell-depleted T cells, or T cells were the source of the cDNA or gDNA that made up the material.

The sequencing sample was made of peripheral blood. The chain recombines TRBV18 with TRBJ2-7, with 7 nucleotides matching TRBD1. The TCR was taken from a man between 70 and 80 years old who had recovered from COVID-19. CDR3 amino acids: CASSPPGGQHEQYF. In DNA, the CDR3 is TGTGCCAGCTCACCCCCAGGGGGTCAGCATGAGCAGTACTTC. The full variable domain, its missing parts supplied by reference TRBV18 and TRBJ2-7, is NAGVMQNPRHLVRRRGQEARLRCSPMKGHSHVYWYRQLPEEGLKFMVYLQKENIIDESGMPKERFSAEFPKEGPSILRIQQVVRGDSAAYFCASSPPGGQHEQYFGPGTRLTVT.